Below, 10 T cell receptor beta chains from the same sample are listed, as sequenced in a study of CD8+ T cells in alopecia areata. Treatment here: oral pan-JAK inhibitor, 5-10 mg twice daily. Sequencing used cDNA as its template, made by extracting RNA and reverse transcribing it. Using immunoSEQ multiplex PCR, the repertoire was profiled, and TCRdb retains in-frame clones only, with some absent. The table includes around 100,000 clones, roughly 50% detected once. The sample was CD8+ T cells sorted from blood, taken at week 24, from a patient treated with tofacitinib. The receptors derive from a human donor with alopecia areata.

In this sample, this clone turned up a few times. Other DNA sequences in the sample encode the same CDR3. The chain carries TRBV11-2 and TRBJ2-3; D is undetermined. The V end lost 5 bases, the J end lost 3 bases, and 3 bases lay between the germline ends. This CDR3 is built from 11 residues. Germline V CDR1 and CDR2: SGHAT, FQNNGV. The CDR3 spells CASSPTDTQYF. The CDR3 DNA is TGTGCCAGCAGCCCGACAGATACGCAGTATTTT.

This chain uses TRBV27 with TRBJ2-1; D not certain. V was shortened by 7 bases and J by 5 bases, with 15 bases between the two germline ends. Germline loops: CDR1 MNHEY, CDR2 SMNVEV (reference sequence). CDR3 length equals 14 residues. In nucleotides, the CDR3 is TGTGCCAGCACGTTGTTGGGTAAGGACAATGAGCAGTTCTTC. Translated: CASTLLGKDNEQFF.

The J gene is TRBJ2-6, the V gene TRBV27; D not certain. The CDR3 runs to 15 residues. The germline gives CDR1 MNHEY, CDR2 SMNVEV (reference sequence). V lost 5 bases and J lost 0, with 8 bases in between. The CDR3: CASSTLGSGANVLTF. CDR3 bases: TGTGCCAGCAGTACTCTGGGCTCTGGGGCCAACGTCCTGACTTTC. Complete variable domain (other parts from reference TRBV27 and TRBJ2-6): EAQVTQNPRYLITVTGKKLTVTCSQNMNHEYMSWYRQDPGLGLRQIYYSMNVEVTDKGDVPEGYKVSRKEKRNFPLILESPSPNQTSLYFCASSTLGSGANVLTFGAGSRLTVL.

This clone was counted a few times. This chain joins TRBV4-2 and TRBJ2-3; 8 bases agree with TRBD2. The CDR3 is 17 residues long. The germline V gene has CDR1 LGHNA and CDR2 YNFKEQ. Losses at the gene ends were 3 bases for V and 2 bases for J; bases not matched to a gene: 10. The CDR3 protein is CASSQEVAGSLTDTQYF. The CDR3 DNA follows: TGTGCCAGCAGCCAGGAGGTAGCGGGAAGCCTCACAGATACGCAGTATTTT.

CDR3 bases: TGTGCCATCAATACAGGGGGCGACTATGGCTACACCTTC. Protein: CAINTGGDYGYTF. This chain links TRBV10-3 with TRBJ1-2; 9 positions match TRBD1. The CDR3 length is 13 residues. The ends lost 7 bases at V and 3 bases at J; junction bases unmatched: 3. Germline CDR1 ENHRY, CDR2 SYGVKD.

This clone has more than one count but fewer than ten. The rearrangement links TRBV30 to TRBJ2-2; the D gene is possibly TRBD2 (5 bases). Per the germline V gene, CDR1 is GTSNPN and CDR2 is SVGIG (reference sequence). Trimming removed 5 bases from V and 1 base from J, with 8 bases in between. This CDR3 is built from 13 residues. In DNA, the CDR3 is TGTGCCTGGGCCCGGGGGAACACCGGGGAGCTGTTTTTT. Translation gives CAWARGNTGELFF.

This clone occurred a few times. CDR3 region: CASSLAETSGGPYQETQYF. DNA for the CDR3: TGTGCCAGCAGCTTAGCGGAGACTAGCGGGGGCCCGTACCAAGAGACCCAGTACTTC. This rearrangement joins TRBV7-8 to TRBJ2-5; 12 bases agree with TRBD2. The V gene end was trimmed by 0 bases and the J gene end by 0 bases; junction bases not matched to a gene: 8. Germline assignment: CDR1 SGHVS and CDR2 FQNEAQ. The CDR3 extends over 19 amino acids. The whole variable domain, remainder taken from reference TRBV7-8 and TRBJ2-5, is GAGVSQSPRYKVAKRGQDVALRCDPISGHVSLFWYQQALGQGPEFLTYFQNEAQLDKSGLPSDRFFAERPEGSVSTLKIQRTQQEDSAVYLCASSLAETSGGPYQETQYFGPGTRLLVL.

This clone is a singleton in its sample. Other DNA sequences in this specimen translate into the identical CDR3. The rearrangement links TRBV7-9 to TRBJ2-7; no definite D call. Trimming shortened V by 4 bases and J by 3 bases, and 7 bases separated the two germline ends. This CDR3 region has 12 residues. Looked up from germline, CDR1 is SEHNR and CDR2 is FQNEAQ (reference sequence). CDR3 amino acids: CASSSESYEQYF. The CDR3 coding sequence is TGTGCCAGCAGCTCCGAGAGCTACGAGCAGTACTTC.

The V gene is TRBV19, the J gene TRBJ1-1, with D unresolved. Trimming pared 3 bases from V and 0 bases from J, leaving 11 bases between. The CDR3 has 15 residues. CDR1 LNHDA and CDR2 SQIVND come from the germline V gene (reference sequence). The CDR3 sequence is CASSIRGNMNTEAFF. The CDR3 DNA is TGTGCCAGTAGTATCCGGGGAAATATGAACACTGAAGCTTTCTTT.

CDR3 amino acids: CASNRRGLRETQYF. CDR3 in DNA: TGCGCCAGCAACAGACGGGGGCTGAGGGAGACCCAGTACTTC. The V gene is TRBV5-1, the J gene TRBJ2-5, with D perhaps TRBD1 or TRBD2 (6 bases each). The germline gives CDR1 SGHRS, CDR2 YFSETQ. The CDR3 is 14 amino acids. Trimming cost V 6 bases and J 5 bases, with 17 bases left between them. Complete variable domain (other parts from reference TRBV5-1 and TRBJ2-5): KAGVTQTPRYLIKTRGQQVTLSCSPISGHRSVSWYQQTPGQGLQFLFEYFSETQRNKGNFPGRFSGRQFSNSRSEMNVSTLELGDSALYLCASNRRGLRETQYFGPGTRLLVL.